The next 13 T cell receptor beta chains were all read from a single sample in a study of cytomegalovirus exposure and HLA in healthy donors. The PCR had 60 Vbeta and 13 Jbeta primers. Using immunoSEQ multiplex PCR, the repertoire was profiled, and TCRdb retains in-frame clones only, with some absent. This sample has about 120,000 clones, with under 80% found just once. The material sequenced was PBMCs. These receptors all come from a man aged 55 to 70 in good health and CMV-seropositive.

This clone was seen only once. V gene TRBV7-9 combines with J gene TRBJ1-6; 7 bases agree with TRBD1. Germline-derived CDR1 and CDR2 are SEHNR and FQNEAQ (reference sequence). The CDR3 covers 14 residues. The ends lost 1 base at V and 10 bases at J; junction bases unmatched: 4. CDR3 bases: TGTGCCAGCAGCTTAGTGACAGGGAACTCACCCCTCCACTTT. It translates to CASSLVTGNSPLHF.

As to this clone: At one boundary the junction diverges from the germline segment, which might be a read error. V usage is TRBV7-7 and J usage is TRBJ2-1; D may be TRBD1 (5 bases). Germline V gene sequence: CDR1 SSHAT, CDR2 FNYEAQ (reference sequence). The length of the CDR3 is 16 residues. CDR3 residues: CASSKGHQSSYNEQFF. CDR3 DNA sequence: TGTGCTAGCAGCAAGGGGCATCAGAGCTCCTACAATGAGCAGTTCTTC.

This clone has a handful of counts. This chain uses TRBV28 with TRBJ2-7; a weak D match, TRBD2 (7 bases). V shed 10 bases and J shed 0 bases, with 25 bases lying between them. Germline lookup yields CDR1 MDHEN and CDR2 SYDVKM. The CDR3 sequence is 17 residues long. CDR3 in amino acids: CATGGLAARPFSYEQYF. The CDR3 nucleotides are TGTGCCACCGGGGGCCTAGCGGCCCGACCCTTCTCCTACGAGCAGTACTTC.

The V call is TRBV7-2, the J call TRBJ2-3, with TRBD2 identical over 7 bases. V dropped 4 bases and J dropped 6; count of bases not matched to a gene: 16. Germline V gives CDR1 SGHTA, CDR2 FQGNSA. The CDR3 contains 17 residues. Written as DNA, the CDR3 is TGTGCCAGCAGCTCCGGGTTGACTAGCCTTGCCGAGGATACGCAGTATTTT. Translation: CASSSGLTSLAEDTQYF.

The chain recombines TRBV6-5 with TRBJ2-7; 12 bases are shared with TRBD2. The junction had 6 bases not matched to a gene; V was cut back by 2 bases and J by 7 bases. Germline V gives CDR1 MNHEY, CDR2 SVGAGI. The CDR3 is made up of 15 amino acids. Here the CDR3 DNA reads TGTGCCAGCAGTTACCTACCTAGCGGGGGGGCGGAGCAGTACTTC. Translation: CASSYLPSGGAEQYF.

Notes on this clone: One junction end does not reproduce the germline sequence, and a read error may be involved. This CDR3 is CATRRGRNEQYF. The DNA of the CDR3 is TGTGCCACCCGCAGGGGCCGGAACGAGCAGTACTTC. The V and J genes are TRBV15 and TRBJ2-5; D may be TRBD1 (6 bases). The J call may be mistaken, given a closer DNA end match to TRBJ2-7. Germline lookup yields CDR1 LNHNV and CDR2 YYDKDF (reference sequence). The CDR3 totals 12 residues.

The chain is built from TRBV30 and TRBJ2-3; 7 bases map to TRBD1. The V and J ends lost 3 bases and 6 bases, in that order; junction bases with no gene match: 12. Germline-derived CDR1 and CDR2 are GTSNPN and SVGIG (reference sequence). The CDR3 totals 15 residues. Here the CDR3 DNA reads TGTGCCTGGAGACCCCCAGGGGGTTTCGGGGATACGCAGTATTTT. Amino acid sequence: CAWRPPGGFGDTQYF.

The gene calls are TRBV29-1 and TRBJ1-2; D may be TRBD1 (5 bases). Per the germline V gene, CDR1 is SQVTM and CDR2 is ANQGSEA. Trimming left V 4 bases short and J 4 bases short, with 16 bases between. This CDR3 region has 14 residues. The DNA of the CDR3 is TGCAGCGTTGTTCGTCAGGGATTAACCTATGGCTACACCTTC. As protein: CSVVRQGLTYGYTF. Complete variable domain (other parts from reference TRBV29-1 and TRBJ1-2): SAVISQKPSRDICQRGTSLTIQCQVDSQVTMMFWYRQQPGQSLTLIATANQGSEATYESGFVIDKFPISRPNLTFSTLTVSNMSPEDSSIYLCSVVRQGLTYGYTFGSGTRLTVV.

The CDR3 region has the DNA TGTGCCAGCAGTGACTCGACAACCGGGGAGCTGTTTTTT. This gives the protein CASSDSTTGELFF. The chain employs TRBV6-4 and TRBJ2-2, with unresolved D. Between the trimmed V and J ends, which lost 0 bases and 5 bases, there was a span of 4 bases. The CDR3 contains 13 residues. CDR1 and CDR2 from the germline V gene are MRHNA and SNTAGT.

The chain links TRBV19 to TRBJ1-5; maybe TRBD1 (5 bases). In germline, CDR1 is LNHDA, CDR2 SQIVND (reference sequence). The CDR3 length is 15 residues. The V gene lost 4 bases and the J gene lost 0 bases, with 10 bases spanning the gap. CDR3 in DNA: TGTGCCAGTAGTACCGCAGGACATAGCAATCAGCCCCAGCATTTT. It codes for CASSTAGHSNQPQHF.

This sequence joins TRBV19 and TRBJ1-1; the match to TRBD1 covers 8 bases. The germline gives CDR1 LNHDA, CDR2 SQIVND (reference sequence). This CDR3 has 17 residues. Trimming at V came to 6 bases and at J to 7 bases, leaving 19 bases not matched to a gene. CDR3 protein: CASRQQLFRGRMNEAFF. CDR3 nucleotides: TGTGCCAGTAGGCAGCAGCTATTCAGGGGGCGGATGAATGAAGCTTTCTTT.

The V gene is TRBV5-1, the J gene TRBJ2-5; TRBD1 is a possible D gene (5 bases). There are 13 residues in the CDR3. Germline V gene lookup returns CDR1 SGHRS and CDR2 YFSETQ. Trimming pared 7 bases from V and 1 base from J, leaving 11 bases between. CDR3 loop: CASSPGAQETQYF. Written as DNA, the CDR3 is TGCGCCAGCTCCCCTGGGGCCCAAGAGACCCAGTACTTC.

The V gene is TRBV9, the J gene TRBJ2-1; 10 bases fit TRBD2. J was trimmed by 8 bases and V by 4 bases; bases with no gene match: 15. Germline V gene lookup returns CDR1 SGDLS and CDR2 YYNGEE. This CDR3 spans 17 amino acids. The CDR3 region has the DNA TGTGCCAGCAGCCCTCACCCACACCTAGCGGGAGTGGATGAGCAGTTCTTC. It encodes CASSPHPHLAGVDEQFF. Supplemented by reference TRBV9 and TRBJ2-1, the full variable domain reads DSGVTQTPKHLITATGQRVTLRCSPRSGDLSVYWYQQSLDQGLQFLIQYYNGEERAKGNILERFSAQQFPDLHSELNLSSLELGDSALYFCASSPHPHLAGVDEQFFGPGTRLTVL.